This TCR beta chain was recovered during a study of cytomegalovirus exposure and HLA in healthy donors. The CDR3 contains 15 residues. Per the germline V gene, CDR1 is LNHDA and CDR2 is SQIVND (reference sequence). V dropped 5 bases and J dropped 5; count of bases not matched to a gene: 11. The table came from immunoSEQ multiplex PCR; TCRdb's copy has only in-frame clones and leaves some out. The data show 50,000 to 65,000 clones, 95% seen once. This receptor was obtained from a woman aged 18-29 years in good health and CMV-seropositive. The rearrangement uses TRBV19 and TRBJ2-5, with 7 bases lining up with TRBD2. The specimen sequenced was PBMCs. For the CDR3, the DNA is TGTGCCAGTAGTGTAAGCGGGGACGTCGGGGAGACCCAGTACTTC. It specifies CASSVSGDVGETQYF.